This record looks at one T cell receptor beta chain sequence and its context. The target antigen is unknown. Assay: immunoSEQ multiplex PCR; the TCRdb copy retains only in-frame clones and omits some. Of fewer than 150,000 clones in the sample, around 90% were seen once. This specimen belongs to a study of CD4+ T cells in melanoma. Findings of the study overall: In melanoma, neoantigen-specific CD4+ T cells reportedly differed in differentiation state. A reported correlation linked neoantigen-specific CD4+ T cells to CD8+, macrophage and B cell function.

Germline-derived CDR1 and CDR2 are LNHDA and SQIVND (reference sequence). The ends lost 9 bases at V and 2 bases at J; junction bases unmatched: 5. This CDR3 is built from 13 residues. V is TRBV19 and J is TRBJ2-3; 7 nucleotides match TRBD2. The clonotype was recovered from a human donor with melanoma. DNA of the CDR3: TGTGCCAGCGGACTAGTCGACACAGATACGCAGTATTTT. It is translated as CASGLVDTDTQYF.